A selection of T cell receptor beta chains follows, all from one sample in a study of control samples from healthy donors and cancer patients. The repertoire was sequenced with immunoSEQ multiplex PCR; TCRdb's copy has only in-frame clones and lacks some. Of about 94,000 clones in the sample, about 88% were seen once. The sequenced sample was blood. The receptors originated from a woman aged 45 to 65 in good health. Both conserved end residues are part of each CDR3. D genes are given only for firm matches. Only part of the rows carry a size: once, few, many, or a class if the clone is expanded.

v_gene,abundance,d_gene,len,j_gene,CDR3nt,CDR3aa
TRBV9,.,TRBD2,17,TRBJ2-1,TGTGCCAGCAGCGCGGGGACTAGCAGGGGGTCCTACAATGAGCAGTTCTTC,CASSAGTSRGSYNEQFF
TRBV7-9,once,.,15,TRBJ1-1,TGTGCCAGCACCCAAGAGAACGGGCCGTTCGCTGAAGCTTTCTTT,CASTQENGPFAEAFF
TRBV4-3,once,.,15,TRBJ2-1,TGCGCCAGCAGCCAAGATCGAGGAGGAGGGAATGAGCAGTTCTTC,CASSQDRGGGNEQFF
TRBV19,.,.,14,TRBJ2-3,TGTGCCAGTAGTATCCAGGCTAGCACAGATACGCAGTATTTT,CASSIQASTDTQYF
TRBV5-6,.,TRBD1,19,TRBJ1-4,TGTGCCAGCAGCTTGGCCCCCGGGACAGGACTAAGGAGCCACGAAAAACTGTTTTTT,CASSLAPGTGLRSHEKLFF
TRBV6-6,once,.,13,TRBJ1-4,TGTGCCAGCAGTTTTTTGGCTAATGAAAAACTGTTTTTT,CASSFLANEKLFF
TRBV12-3/TRBV12-4,once,.,13,TRBJ2-2,TGTGCCAGCAGTTGGAGGGAGGACGGGGAGCTGTTTTTT,CASSWREDGELFF
TRBV7-3,.,.,16,TRBJ2-3,TGTGCCAGCAGCTTAATGGGTGCAGGGACCAGAGCTACGCAGTATTTT,CASSLMGAGTRATQYF
TRBV4-1,.,TRBD1,15,TRBJ1-4,TGCGCCAGCAGCCAAGGGGACAGAGATAATGAAAAACTGTTTTTT,CASSQGDRDNEKLFF
TRBV7-2,.,.,15,TRBJ1-1,TGTGCCAGCAGCTTAACCACAGGAATGAACACTGAAGCTTTCTTT,CASSLTTGMNTEAFF
TRBV23-1,.,.,14,TRBJ2-7,TGCGCCAGCAGGGACCCGGACAGAACCTACGAGCAGTACTTC,CASRDPDRTYEQYF
TRBV28,.,.,13,TRBJ1-1,TGTGCCAGCAGTTGGGTGAAGAACACTGAAGCTTTCTTT,CASSWVKNTEAFF
TRBV19,.,TRBD1,14,TRBJ2-3,TGTGCCAGTAGTCTCGGACAGGGCACAGATACGCAGTATTTT,CASSLGQGTDTQYF
TRBV27,once,TRBD1,14,TRBJ1-6,TGTGCCAGCAGAGGACAGGGGTTCCCTTCACCCCTCCACTTT,CASRGQGFPSPLHF
TRBV7-3,once,.,16,TRBJ1-1,TGTGCCAGCAGCTTAAACGCGTGGAGGACGAACACTGAAGCTTTCTTT,CASSLNAWRTNTEAFF
TRBV27,.,.,13,TRBJ2-1,TGTGCCAGCAGTCCCCCCATTGGGGGGAAGCAGTTCTTC,CASSPPIGGKQFF
TRBV28,once,.,15,TRBJ1-5,TGTGCCAGCAGACCCGGGACGTGGAGCAATCAGCCCCAGCATTTT,CASRPGTWSNQPQHF
TRBV7-2,once,TRBD1,18,TRBJ1-2,TGTGCCAGCAGCTCCCCCGGGACAGGGGGCGATGTCGGCTATGGCTACACCTTC,CASSSPGTGGDVGYGYTF
TRBV2,.,TRBD1,14,TRBJ1-5,TGTGCCAGTTCCGGGACAGCGATGAATCAGCCCCAGCATTTT,CASSGTAMNQPQHF
TRBV7-2,.,.,14,TRBJ1-2,TGTGCCAGCAGCTTAGCGCTGGGGGGCGCGGGCTACACCTTC,CASSLALGGAGYTF
TRBV28,few,.,15,TRBJ2-5,TGTGCCAGCAGTCATCTTCCTGGGGACCAAGAGACCCAGTACTTC,CASSHLPGDQETQYF
TRBV4-2,.,TRBD1,16,TRBJ2-7,TGTGCCAGCAGCCAAGAGGGGGCAGGGGGCGAATACGAGCAGTACTTC,CASSQEGAGGEYEQYF
TRBV4-1,.,.,14,TRBJ1-3,TGCGCCAGCAGCAGTGGGGACACGGGCGACACCATATATTTT,CASSSGDTGDTIYF
TRBV5-6,.,TRBD1,13,TRBJ2-5,TGTGCCAGCAGCTTTTCAGGGGGCGAGACCCAGTACTTC,CASSFSGGETQYF
TRBV5-4,.,TRBD1,15,TRBJ1-1,TGTGCCAGCAGCTCAATCCAGGGGGCGCGCGCTGAAGCTTTCTTT,CASSSIQGARAEAFF
TRBV4-3,few,.,15,TRBJ2-6,TGCGCCAGCAGCCAAAGTCAAGATGGGGCCAACGTCCTGACTTTC,CASSQSQDGANVLTF